This TCR beta chain appears in the sequencing data of a study of blood T cell repertoires in COVID-19. TCRdb's copy holds only in-frame clones and misses some; the assay was immunoSEQ multiplex PCR. This table has 360,000 or so clones, roughly 87% appearing once. Cohort 3 recovery required two negative PCRs, clearance, or symptom resolution. The CDR3 covers 14 residues. CDR1 is SGHTA, CDR2 FQGNSA, per germline. Between the trimmed V and J ends, which lost 3 bases and 0 bases, there was a span of 8 bases. The source material was PBMCs or T cells enriched from blood (not recorded which). The chain carries TRBV7-2 and TRBJ1-1; D is ambiguous. The sequence came from a woman in her thirties who had recovered from COVID-19. In DNA, the CDR3 is TGTGCCAGCAGCTTCGGGAGGTTGAACACTGAAGCTTTCTTT. Its protein product is CASSFGRLNTEAFF.